The rows below give T cell receptor beta chains drawn from one sample of a study of blood T cell repertoires in COVID-19. Profiling relied on immunoSEQ multiplex PCR, and the TCRdb table lists in-frame clones only, not all of them. The sample has 400,000 to 550,000 clones, roughly nine tenths seen once; the top ten hold around 1.8%. Material: PBMCs or T cells enriched from blood (not recorded which). The receptors stem from a young woman with acute COVID-19. Both conserved end residues are part of each CDR3.

>TRBJ2-3|TRBV20-1
CSASGAPSTDTQYF
>TRBJ2-3|TRBV6-5
CGSRPAGRTDTQYF
>TRBJ2-5|TRBV14
CASSQENRVKTQYF
>TRBJ2-3|TRBV19
CASSSRRQGGTDTQYF
>TRBJ1-3|TRBV9
CASSVATNRETGSGNTIYF
>TRBJ1-1|TRBV10-1
CASTAGPLDTEAFF
>TRBJ2-5|TRBV4-1
CASSQDAHAETQYF
>TRBJ2-4|TRBV20-1
CSARDLDRQYF
>TRBJ2-3|TRBV5-6
CASSSSSGNTDTQYF
>TRBJ1-1|TRBV5-1
CASSFTGGTEAFF
>TRBJ2-5|TRBV5-4
CASSAGQETQYF
>TRBJ2-5|TRBV28
CASTSLAGLETQYF
>TRBJ1-6|TRBV7-9
CASSPTGQTNSPLHF
>TRBJ1-2|TRBV18
CASSRGQGDYGYTF
>TRBJ2-3|TRBV11-2
CASSLGLAGGLTDTQYF
>TRBJ2-5|TRBV5-8
CASSGLAQETQYF
>TRBJ2-3|TRBV19
CASSMTGERTDTQYF
>TRBJ1-3|TRBV19
CASRRDTIYF
>TRBJ1-1|TRBV5-4
CASSFNGGGTEAFF
>TRBJ2-4|TRBV12-3/TRBV12-4
CASSAGTTNIQYF
>TRBJ1-2|TRBV6-5
CASSWGQGTEGYTF
>TRBJ2-7|TRBV5-6
CASSLAGGTGFSEQYF
>TRBJ2-2|TRBV7-9
CASSFKGQNTGELFF
>TRBJ2-7|TRBV6-5
CASSSLEPYEQYF
>TRBJ1-5|TRBV7-8
CASSPDRGSNQPQHF
>TRBJ2-1|TRBV19
CASSIQNLLAGEYNEQFF
>TRBJ1-2|TRBV5-1
CASSQGAGFGYTF
>TRBJ2-3|TRBV18
CASSPPKDSSTDTQYF
>TRBJ1-6|TRBV5-1
CASSGTGTGNNSPLHF
>TRBJ2-7|TRBV7-8
CASLTGTSGGAMDEQYF
>TRBJ2-3|TRBV5-4
CASSPDRYSTDTQYF
>TRBJ2-2|TRBV7-2
CASSLGAAAHTGELFF
>TRBJ1-6|TRBV11-2
CASTNQFTGGTPLHF
>TRBJ2-1|TRBV7-9
CASSGGTSPSSYNEQFF
>TRBJ2-7|TRBV5-8
CASSLKREGDEQYF
>TRBJ2-7|TRBV21-1
CASSKGVEDEAYEQYF
>TRBJ1-4|TRBV9
CASSSRGQPRNEKLFF
>TRBJ1-3|TRBV11-2
CASSLGRGGIGNTIYF
>TRBJ1-4|TRBV9
CASSRSGIANEKLFF
>TRBJ1-6|TRBV20-1
CSATRGSPLHF
>TRBJ2-1|TRBV7-9
CASRVGTSATNEQFF
>TRBJ1-2|TRBV10-3
CAIKREEAGGYTF
>TRBJ2-7|TRBV5-6
CASSWTLSYEQYF
>TRBJ1-6|TRBV6-6
CASTPGVGSPLHF
>TRBJ1-1|TRBV7-2
CASSLSRQGVTEAFF
>TRBJ1-2|TRBV19
CASSDTGTGPSNYGYTF
>TRBJ1-5|TRBV7-9
CASSPDWNQPQHF
>TRBJ1-6|TRBV5-5
CASSSGTYNSPLHF
>TRBJ1-4|TRBV10-3
CAISDGTDLNEKLFF
>TRBJ2-5|TRBV27
CASRLGGQAQVAQYF
>TRBJ2-3|TRBV10-1
CASSEASGRRTQYF
>TRBJ2-7|TRBV20-1
CSASLGTPAYEQYF
>TRBJ2-1|TRBV11-2
CASSTPSSYNEQFF
>TRBJ2-7|TRBV18
CASSATSGNEQYF
>TRBJ2-1|TRBV6-5
CASSKPGALYNEQFF